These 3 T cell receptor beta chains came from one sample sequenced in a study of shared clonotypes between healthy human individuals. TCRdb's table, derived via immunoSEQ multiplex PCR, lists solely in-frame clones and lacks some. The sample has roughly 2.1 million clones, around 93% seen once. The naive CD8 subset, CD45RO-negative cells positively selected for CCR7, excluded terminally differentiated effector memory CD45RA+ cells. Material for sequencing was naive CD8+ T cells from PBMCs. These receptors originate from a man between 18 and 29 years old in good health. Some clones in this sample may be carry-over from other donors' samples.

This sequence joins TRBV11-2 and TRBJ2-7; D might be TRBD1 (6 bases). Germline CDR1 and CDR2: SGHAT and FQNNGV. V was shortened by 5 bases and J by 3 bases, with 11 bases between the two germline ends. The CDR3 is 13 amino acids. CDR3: CASSQGPYYEQYF. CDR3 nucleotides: TGTGCCAGCAGCCAGGGGCCGTACTACGAGCAGTACTTC.

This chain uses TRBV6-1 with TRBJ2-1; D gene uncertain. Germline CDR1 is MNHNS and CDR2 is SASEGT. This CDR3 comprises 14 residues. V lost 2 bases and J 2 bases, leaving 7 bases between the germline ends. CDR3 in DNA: TGTGCCAGCAGTGAAATAGTCCCCTACAATGAGCAGTTCTTC. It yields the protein CASSEIVPYNEQFF.

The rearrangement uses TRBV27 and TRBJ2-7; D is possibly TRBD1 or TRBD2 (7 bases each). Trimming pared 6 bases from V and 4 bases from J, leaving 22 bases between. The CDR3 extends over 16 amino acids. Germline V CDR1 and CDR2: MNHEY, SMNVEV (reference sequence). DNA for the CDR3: TGTGCCAGCAGCCTCAACCCGACAGGGAGGGGATACGAGCAGTACTTC. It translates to CASSLNPTGRGYEQYF.